Each of the 10 T cell receptor beta chains below was sequenced from the same sample in a study of blood T cell repertoires in COVID-19. Sequencing was performed with immunoSEQ multiplex PCR; in TCRdb, only in-frame clones are kept and a portion is missing. The sample yields about 94,000 clones, roughly 80% seen once. The sequenced sample was peripheral blood. The origin of the receptors is a human donor in a cohort sampled during active COVID-19.

The chain joins TRBV24-1 to TRBJ2-7, with 7 bases lining up with TRBD2. The junction had 13 bases not matched to a gene; V was cut back by 2 bases and J by 7 bases. This CDR3 region has 16 residues. The germline V gene encodes CDR1 KGHDR and CDR2 SFDVKD. The CDR3: CATSDSAGTNPWEQYF. CDR3 nucleotides: TGTGCCACCAGTGATTCCGCCGGGACTAACCCTTGGGAGCAGTACTTC.

The V call is TRBV6-5, the J call TRBJ2-2; D not certain. Germline loops: CDR1 MNHEY, CDR2 SVGAGI. The CDR3 contains 12 residues. V was trimmed by 5 bases and J by 7 bases, leaving 8 bases between them. The DNA for the CDR3 is TGTGCCAGCAGTACTAACCACGGGGAGCTGTTTTTT. This sequence encodes CASSTNHGELFF.

This clone has just a few counts. The rearrangement links TRBV18 to TRBJ2-5, with 8 bases that match TRBD2. J gave up 7 bases and V 0 bases, and 7 bases lay outside the gene matches. This CDR3 is 15 amino acids long. Germline V gives CDR1 KGHSH, CDR2 LQKENI. CDR3 nucleotides: TGTGCCAGCTCACCACCGGGGACTAGTCGGGGGACCCAGTACTTC. Translated, it gives CASSPPGTSRGTQYF.

The chain carries TRBV10-3 and TRBJ1-4, with D possibly TRBD1 on 6 matching bases. The CDR3 extends over 15 amino acids. Per the germline V gene, CDR1 is ENHRY and CDR2 is SYGVKD. V was trimmed by 11 bases and J by 2 bases, leaving 18 bases between them. The DNA of the CDR3 is TGTGCCGCAGGGGAGGGTAGTCAGACTAATGAAAAACTGTTTTTT. This sequence encodes CAAGEGSQTNEKLFF.

The chain combines TRBV2 with TRBJ1-5; no definite D call. V dropped 3 bases and J dropped 3 bases, with 9 bases sitting between them. CDR3 length equals 14 residues. Germline values: CDR1 SNHLY, CDR2 FYNNEI. CDR3: CASSDIVSNQPQHF. CDR3 nucleotides: TGTGCCAGCAGTGATATAGTCTCCAATCAGCCCCAGCATTTT. The entire variable domain, with the rest obtained from reference TRBV2 and TRBJ1-5, is as follows: EPEVTQTPSHQVTQMGQEVILRCVPISNHLYFYWYRQILGQKVEFLVSFYNNEISEKSEIFDDQFSVERPDGSNFTLKIRSTKLEDSAMYFCASSDIVSNQPQHFGDGTRLSIL.

V gene TRBV19 combines with J gene TRBJ2-7; weak D call: TRBD1 (6 bases). The CDR3 loop spans 11 amino acids. The germline gives CDR1 LNHDA, CDR2 SQIVND (reference sequence). Trimming left V 10 bases short and J 9 bases short, with 16 bases between. The CDR3 nucleotides read TGTGCCACCTCCAAGGGGGTTGTGCAGTACTTC. It codes for CATSKGVVQYF.

V gene TRBV7-3 combines with J gene TRBJ1-5, with TRBD1 matching 11 bases. Trimming removed 3 bases from V and 5 bases from J; junction bases left unmatched: 9. This CDR3 contains 17 residues. Germline CDR1 and CDR2: SGHTA and FQGTGA. CDR3 in DNA: TGTGCCAGCAGCTTTTCGGGGACAGGGGGAAAGGATCAGCCCCAGCATTTT. This gives the protein CASSFSGTGGKDQPQHF.

The J gene is TRBJ2-7, the V gene TRBV20-1; 10 bases fit TRBD2. Trimming removed 3 bases from V and 6 bases from J; junction bases left unmatched: 5. The CDR3 has 13 amino acids. The germline V gene has CDR1 DFQATT and CDR2 SNEGSKA (reference sequence). The CDR3 bases are TGCAGTGCTAGTCGGCTAGCGGGAGCCGAGCAGTACTTC. As protein: CSASRLAGAEQYF.

This chain uses TRBV28 with TRBJ1-3; no reliable D call. CDR3 length: 12 residues. Germline CDR1 reads MDHEN; CDR2 reads SYDVKM. Trimming pared 7 bases from V and 4 bases from J, leaving 8 bases between. The CDR3 nucleotides are TGTGCCAGCAAGACACAGGGAAACACCATATATTTT. Amino acids: CASKTQGNTIYF.

This chain joins TRBV30 and TRBJ2-7; the D gene is possibly TRBD2 (5 bases). Trimming pared 5 bases from V and 5 bases from J, leaving 13 bases between. From germline, CDR1 is GTSNPN and CDR2 SVGIG (reference sequence). The CDR3 is 12 amino acids. CDR3 DNA: TGTGCCTGGGGGAAGCGGAGGCACGAGCAGTACTTC. This encodes CAWGKRRHEQYF.